Included here is one TCR beta chain sequence, with context. This same CDR3 is encoded by further DNA sequences in the sample. The sample originates from a study of shared clonotypes between healthy human individuals. CD45RO-negative, CCR7-selected cells formed the naive CD8 fraction, which excluded terminally differentiated effector memory CD45RA+ cells. Method: immunoSEQ multiplex PCR; TCRdb's copy keeps in-frame clones and lacks some. The sample contains about 680,000 clones, approximately 90% of which appear only once. This TCR derives from a young man in good health. Sequences were obtained from naive CD8+ T cells sorted from blood.

CDR3 in amino acids: CSVEGGGSYNEQFF. CDR3 DNA sequence: TGCAGCGTTGAAGGGGGGGGCTCCTACAATGAGCAGTTCTTC. The V call is TRBV29-1, the J call TRBJ2-1; 7 nucleotides match TRBD2. Germline V gives CDR1 SQVTM, CDR2 ANQGSEA. The CDR3 is 14 residues long. The V gene end was trimmed by 1 base and the J gene end by 0 bases; junction bases not matched to a gene: 0.